The T cell receptor beta chain under discussion was sequenced for a study of T-cell reconstitution after alpha-beta-depleted transplantation in children. Germline CDR1 SNHLY, CDR2 FYNNEI. Deletions cut 6 bases from V and 6 bases from J, with 9 bases between. The CDR3 length is 12 residues. TCRbeta library preparation incorporated unique molecular identifiers. TCRdb recomputed calls from the PCR reads with MiXCR, one row per CDR3 protein. The sample holds 350,000 to 450,000 distinct CDR3 sequences; roughly 21% are singletons and the top ten take 3.8%. V gene TRBV2 combines with J gene TRBJ1-3; no firm D call. Specimen: PBMCs from the stem cell graft donor, collected from the stem cell graft. The sequence was obtained from a human donor who donated a stem cell graft to a child with acute myeloid leukemia. The CDR3 nucleotides read TGTGCCAGCAGGGTGGGATTAAACACCATATATTTT. Its protein is CASRVGLNTIYF.